This TCR beta chain is drawn from a study of post-analysis software for immune sequencing data. Study in general: Relapsing-remitting, secondary progressive and progressive-relapsing multiple sclerosis courses were included. Study-wide results and caveats: Multiple sclerosis patients had significantly lower normalized Chao1 diversity than controls. Roughly five TRBV segments appeared more often in patients than in controls, and TRBV5-6, TRBV5-1 and TRBV20-1 were among these. Same-batch preparations were strongly co-clustered by F measure.

Note on this clonotype: Its specificity is unknown.

The TCR beta cDNA libraries carried unique molecular identifiers. TCRdb ran MiXCR on the PCR reads and lists one entry per CDR3 protein. This sample has 750,000 to 950,000 distinct CDR3 sequences, with approximately 57% found just once. Germline CDR1 is SQVTM and CDR2 is ANQGSEA. V lost 6 bases and J lost 2; bases outside the gene matches: 10. This CDR3 spans 15 amino acids. The sample taken for sequencing was blood. The chain combines TRBV29-1 with TRBJ2-5; 9 positions agree with TRBD2. This TCR was sampled from a girl aged 5-17 years with multiple sclerosis. This CDR3 reads CSVRISGSSQETQYF. The CDR3 DNA follows: TGCAGCGTCCGAATTAGCGGGAGTTCACAAGAGACCCAGTACTTC.